These 32 T cell receptor beta chains share one sample of origin, sequenced in a study of tumor and adjacent non-tumor tissue in lung cancer (dated by TCRdb to the late 2010s). Library method: multiplex PCR. These reads were obtained on an Illumina HiSeq 2500. TCRbeta libraries were built by three rounds of nested PCR using primers (Table S4), following protocols modified from ARM-PCR. Through fastp at Q25 and MiXCR, TCRdb rebuilt clones from the public reads, retaining in-frame beta chains. Under each unique CDR3 protein, matching rows form one entry showing the most common genes and DNA. This sample holds 200,000 or so distinct CDR3 sequences; about 71% were observed only once. The ten top clones hold approximately 25% of the sample. RNA was isolated from bulk unsorted tissue, and RNA quality was assessed with a NanoDrop ND-1000 and an Agilent 2100. Sequenced: lung tumor tissue. The receptors were sampled from a man in his 60s with non-small cell lung cancer.

Points on this clonotype: A read error may explain this, as a much larger clone is one base away. The chain employs TRBV20-1 and TRBJ1-3; tentatively, D is TRBD1 (5 bases). V was clipped by 5 bases and J by 3 bases, with 11 bases between them. Germline loops: CDR1 DFQATT, CDR2 SNEGSKA (reference sequence). The CDR3 spans 13 residues. The CDR3 nucleotides are TGCAGTGCTTGGACATCCGATGGAAACACCATATATTTT. Its translation is CSAWTSDGNTIYF.

CDR3 loop: CNAPTSYLTDTQYF. CDR3 sequence (DNA): TGCAATGCCCCAACTAGCTATCTTACAGATACGCAGTATTTT. The J gene is TRBJ2-3, the V gene TRBV20-1, with a weak D call TRBD2 (6 bases). Germline V gives CDR1 DFQATT, CDR2 SNEGSKA (reference sequence). The length of the CDR3 is 14 residues.

The chain carries TRBV4-3 and TRBJ2-3, with 9 bases matching TRBD1. The CDR3 length is 15 residues. The ends lost 3 bases at V and 5 bases at J; junction bases unmatched: 6. The V gene's germline CDR1 is LGHNA and CDR2 YSLEER. CDR3 region: CASSQGQGQLDTQYF. As DNA, the CDR3 is TGCGCCAGCAGCCAGGGACAGGGACAGTTAGATACGCAGTATTTT.

This CDR3 reads CSAQTRTGGEKDEQYV. The DNA of the CDR3 is TGCAGCGCTCAAACCCGGACAGGGGGTGAAAAAGACGAGCAGTACGTC. This rearrangement joins TRBV29-1 to TRBJ2-7, with 10 bases lining up with TRBD1. V lost 7 bases to trimming and J lost 5 bases; unmatched junction nucleotides: 17. From germline, CDR1 is SQVTM and CDR2 ANQGSEA. The CDR3 is 16 amino acids.

Points on this clonotype: Given a much more abundant clone one base away, this may be a read error. The chain joins TRBV20-1 to TRBJ2-5; D is uncertain. V dropped 0 bases and J dropped 5 bases, with 13 bases sitting between them. CDR3 size: 14 residues. The V gene's germline CDR1 is DFQATT and CDR2 SNEGSKA (reference sequence). DNA for the CDR3: TGCAGTGCTAGAGATCCGAGGCGAGAGGAGACCCAGTACTTC. It is translated as CSARDPRREETQYF.

This clonotype was recorded a few times. A read error may produce the germline difference seen at one junction end. The chain combines TRBV4-3 with TRBJ1-2, with TRBD1 identical over 10 bases. Germline V gene data show CDR1 as LGHNA and CDR2 as YSLEER. This CDR3 is 18 amino acids long. CDR3 sequence reads: CASSRDTGTGVSSYGYTF. CDR3 DNA: TGCGCCAGCAGCCGAGACACCGGGACAGGGGTGTCCAGCTATGGTTACACCTTC.

In the case of this clonotype: A junction boundary mismatches the germline segment, possibly from a read error. The genes are TRBV6-2 or TRBV6-3 and TRBJ2-5; maybe TRBD1 (6 bases). The CDR3 consists of 14 residues. Looked up from germline, CDR1 is MNHEY and CDR2 is SVGEGT. The CDR3 DNA reads as TGTGCCAGCAGAAGAAGCAGGGGTATAGAGACTCAGTACTTC. As protein: CASRRSRGIETQYF.

There are a few counts of this clonotype. The CDR3 here is CSALDRGMWREDPDTQYF. In DNA form, the CDR3 reads TGCAGTGCCCTCGACAGGGGGATGTGGCGGGAGGACCCAGATACGCAGTATTTT. The J gene is TRBJ2-3, the V gene TRBV20-1; tentatively, D is TRBD1 (9 bases). Germline V gene data show CDR1 as DFQATT and CDR2 as SNEGSKA (reference sequence). Trimming removed 6 bases from V and 4 bases from J, with 29 bases in between. The CDR3 loop spans 18 amino acids.

Of note for this clonotype: A clone one base away is much larger, so this may be a read error. The CDR3 region has the DNA TGCAGCGTGCTACTAGCCGAAGAGACCCAGTACTTC. Its protein product is CSVLLAEETQYF. This chain connects TRBV29-1 to TRBJ2-5; maybe TRBD2 (6 bases). V shed 6 bases and J shed 3 bases, with 11 bases lying between them. The CDR3 consists of 12 residues. CDR1 and CDR2 from the germline V gene are SQVTM and ANQGSEA. The full variable domain, completed using reference TRBV29-1 and TRBJ2-5, is SAVISQKPSRDICQRGTSLTIQCQVDSQVTMMFWYRQQPGQSLTLIATANQGSEATYESGFVIDKFPISRPNLTFSTLTVSNMSPEDSSIYLCSVLLAEETQYFGPGTRLLVL.

Comment on this clonotype: A clone one base away is much larger, so this may be a read error. This is likely a read error, given that the CDR3 carries no conserved phenylalanine or tryptophan at its end. The chain couples TRBV4-3 to TRBJ1-3; D ambiguous. CDR3 size: 15 residues. The germline gives CDR1 LGHNA, CDR2 YSLEER. The CDR3 bases are TGTGCCAGCAGCCAAGATTCGAGTTTCGGAAACACCATATATCTT. Translation: CASSQDSSFGNTIYL.

J is TRBJ2-3 and V is TRBV20-1; no definite D call. Germline CDR1 reads DFQATT; CDR2 reads SNEGSKA (reference sequence). The CDR3 is 13 amino acids. Between the trimmed V and J ends, which lost 1 base and 3 bases, there was a span of 8 bases. Written as DNA, the CDR3 is TGCAGTGCTAGAGCGATAGGGACAGATACGCAGTATTTT. It translates to CSARAIGTDTQYF.

A few counts support this clonotype. The V and J genes are TRBV20-1 and TRBJ1-1, with a weak D call TRBD1 (5 bases). Trimming shortened V by 6 bases and J by 0 bases, and 11 bases separated the two germline ends. This CDR3 has 13 residues. CDR1 and CDR2 (germline): DFQATT, SNEGSKA (reference sequence). CDR3 nucleotides: TGCAGTGCCCCCGACAGCTTGAACACTGAAGCTTTCTTT. Encoded protein: CSAPDSLNTEAFF.

Remarks on this clonotype: A junction end diverges from the germline sequence, so it may reflect a read error. This chain uses TRBV5-4 with TRBJ1-3, with D perhaps matching TRBD1 (6 bases). The CDR3 consists of 17 residues. Germline CDR1 and CDR2: SGHNT and YYREEE (reference sequence). The CDR3: CASSSLEQGSSENTIYF. As DNA, the CDR3 is TGTGCCAGCAGCTCGCTAGAACAGGGCAGCTCTGAAAACACCATATATTTT.

The genes are TRBV7-8 and TRBJ2-3, with D possibly matching TRBD2 (5 bases). CDR1 is SGHVS and CDR2 is FQNEAQ in the germline V gene. CDR3 length: 14 amino acids. V gave up 4 bases and J gave up 4 bases, with 12 bases separating them. The CDR3 reads CASSWERFPDTQYF. In nucleotides, the CDR3 is TGTGCCAGCAGCTGGGAGAGGTTCCCAGATACGCAGTATTTT.

This clonotype was seen many times. For the CDR3, the DNA is TGCGCCAGCAGCCAAGAGGGGTCAAGCACAGATACGCAGTATTTT. Protein sequence: CASSQEGSSTDTQYF. J is TRBJ2-3 and V is TRBV4-3, with unresolved D. The V and J ends lost 0 bases and 0 bases respectively, with 7 bases between them. Germline lookup yields CDR1 LGHNA and CDR2 YSLEER. This CDR3 has 15 residues.

This clonotype was counted once. A much larger clone lies a single base off, so this may be a read error. The chain couples TRBV11-1 to TRBJ2-5; maybe TRBD2 (6 bases). Trimming shortened V by 1 base and J by 1 base, and 13 bases separated the two germline ends. The length of the CDR3 is 16 residues. Germline V gene lookup returns CDR1 SGHAT and CDR2 FQDESV (reference sequence). This chain's CDR3 is CASSLGGIGVQETQYF. The CDR3 DNA follows: TGTGCCAGCAGCTTAGGCGGGATAGGGGTCCAAGAGACCCAGTACTTC.

This clonotype was observed a single time. This CDR3 is missing its conserved last phenylalanine or tryptophan, likely due to a read error. The limits of the CDR3 on the DNA are not certain, so only TCRdb's listed CDR3 is given. The V gene is TRBV7-9, the J gene TRBJ1-2; the table names TRBD1, a call not compared with the DNA. Both ends counted, the CDR3 spans 15 residues. The germline gives CDR1 SEHNR, CDR2 FQNEAQ (reference sequence). The CDR3 sequence is CASSLEQGVGYGYIL.

Points on this clonotype: At one end the junction does not follow the germline gene, possibly because of a read error. The rearrangement uses TRBV20-1 and TRBJ1-2; 12 bases align to TRBD1. The CDR3 spans 14 residues. The germline gives CDR1 DFQATT, CDR2 SNEGSKA (reference sequence). The CDR3 bases are TGCAATGCTTTTTCGGGACAGGGGGCGTTTGGCTACACCTTC. Translated: CNAFSGQGAFGYTF.

This clonotype has a count of ten or more. This chain joins TRBV6-5 and TRBJ2-7, with 9 positions matching TRBD2. The J segment lost 4 bases and the V segment lost 3 bases, leaving 7 bases of the junction unmatched. The CDR3 spans 15 residues. Looked up from germline, CDR1 is MNHEY and CDR2 is SVGAGI. The chain's CDR3 is CASSYSGLASYEQYF. DNA of the CDR3: TGTGCCAGCAGTTATTCCGGACTAGCGAGTTACGAGCAGTACTTC.

This chain joins TRBV24-1 and TRBJ2-1, with TRBD2 matching over 10 bases. CDR3 length: 16 residues. V was pared by 1 base and J by 9 bases, with 8 bases of the junction left unmatched. CDR1 and CDR2 (germline): KGHDR, SFDVKD. The CDR3 nucleotides read TGTGCCACCAGTGATTTCAGCGGGAGGGCCCACATTGAGCAGTTCTTC. It codes for CATSDFSGRAHIEQFF.

This chain uses TRBV4-2 with TRBJ2-2; D is perhaps TRBD2 (5 bases). Trimming took 1 base from V and 5 from J, leaving 8 bases between them. This CDR3 has 14 residues. The V gene's germline CDR1 is LGHNA and CDR2 YNFKEQ. CDR3 residues: CASSQGGKTGELFF. DNA for the CDR3: TGTGCCAGCAGCCAAGGAGGGAAGACCGGGGAGCTGTTTTTT.

Notes on this clonotype: A junction end diverges from the germline sequence, so it may reflect a read error. The chain employs TRBV5-1 and TRBJ2-1; a possible D gene is TRBD1 (6 bases). The CDR3 consists of 16 residues. Germline V CDR1 and CDR2: SGHRS, YFSETQ. The CDR3: CASSLGQRSSYNQQFF. DNA for the CDR3: TGCGCCAGCAGCCTAGGACAGAGGAGCTCCTACAATCAGCAGTTCTTC.

A few counts support this clonotype. The chain uses TRBV6-2 or TRBV6-3 and TRBJ2-5; D not certain. Germline lookup yields CDR1 MNHEY and CDR2 SVGEGT. This CDR3 contains 12 residues. With 2 bases removed from V and 6 bases from J, the gap between germline ends came to 7 bases. CDR3 amino acids: CASSYTSKTQYF. The CDR3 region has the DNA TGTGCCAGCAGTTACACTTCGAAGACCCAGTACTTC.

A remark on this clonotype: Given a much more abundant clone one base away, this may be a read error. The chain employs TRBV20-1 and TRBJ1-2; 7 bases match TRBD1. V trimming: 5 bases; J trimming: 2 bases; junction bases outside the gene matches: 11. In germline, CDR1 is DFQATT, CDR2 SNEGSKA (reference sequence). The CDR3 has 15 residues. CDR3 coding DNA: TGCAGTGCTCCCACCAGGGGGTCTATCAACTATGGCTACACCTTC. Its translation: CSAPTRGSINYGYTF.

For this clonotype: Sequence at one end of the junction differs from germline and may be a read error. The CDR3 coding sequence is TGTACCAGCAGCTCGTATACTGAAGCTTTCTTT. It translates to CTSSSYTEAFF. The rearrangement joins TRBV11-2 to TRBJ1-1, with no clear D. Looked up from germline, CDR1 is SGHAT and CDR2 is FQNNGV. The CDR3 loop spans 11 amino acids.

In its sample, this clonotype was seen many times. J is TRBJ1-5 and V is TRBV11-2; 11 bases fit TRBD1. The V and J ends lost 4 bases and 5 bases, in that order; junction bases with no gene match: 4. Germline CDR1 is SGHAT and CDR2 is FQNNGV. The CDR3 consists of 15 residues. Here the CDR3 reads CASSWGTGGDQPQHF. CDR3 coding DNA: TGTGCCAGCAGCTGGGGGACAGGGGGAGATCAGCCCCAGCATTTT.

Of note for this clonotype: Sequence at one end of the junction differs from germline and may be a read error. The J gene is TRBJ2-6, the V gene TRBV11-2; a possible D gene is TRBD1 (6 bases). Germline V gene sequence: CDR1 SGHAT, CDR2 FQNNGV. This CDR3 has 18 amino acids. The CDR3 DNA follows: TGTGCCGGCAGTCCAACAAGCAGGGGAGCCACTGGGGCCAACGTCCTGACTTTC. Translation gives CAGSPTSRGATGANVLTF.

The chain couples TRBV5-1 to TRBJ1-4; D perhaps matches TRBD1 (5 bases). CDR1 and CDR2 (germline): SGHRS, YFSETQ. There are 18 residues in the CDR3. Trimming removed 0 bases at V and 4 bases at J, with 19 bases between. The CDR3 nucleotides read TGCGCCAGCAGCTTGGACGGTTCCCAGGGTTCCGGTAATGAAAAACTGTTTTTT. It encodes CASSLDGSQGSGNEKLFF.

This clonotype came up many times. The chain employs TRBV12-3 or TRBV12-4 and TRBJ1-5; 7 bases match TRBD1. This CDR3 contains 15 residues. Trimming removed 8 bases from V and 4 bases from J; junction bases left unmatched: 11. Here the CDR3 reads CASRKGATSNQPQHF. The CDR3 region has the DNA TGTGCCAGCCGAAAGGGGGCTACTTCGAATCAGCCCCAGCATTTT.

This clonotype was seen a single time. A much larger clone lies a single base off, so this may be a read error. The chain uses TRBV6-1 and TRBJ1-1, with unresolved D. Per the germline V gene, CDR1 is MNHNS and CDR2 is SASEGT. CDR3 size: 13 residues. The CDR3 DNA reads TGTGTCAGCAGTGAAGTTGCAGCCTCTGAAGCTTTCTTT. Its translation is CVSSEVAASEAFF.

The chain employs TRBV4-3 and TRBJ2-1, with 11 bases fitting TRBD2. J gave up 9 bases and V 1 base, and 8 bases lay outside the gene matches. Germline CDR1 and CDR2: LGHNA and YSLEER. The CDR3 extends over 16 amino acids. In DNA, the CDR3 is TGCGCCAGCAGCCAAGTGGTTAGCGGGAGGGGGGGTGAGCAGTTCTTC. The encoded protein is CASSQVVSGRGGEQFF.

As regards this clonotype: At one of its ends the junction is not consistent with the germline gene, which may arise from a read error. The rearrangement joins TRBV20-1 to TRBJ2-7; TRBD2 matches 7 bases. The CDR3 consists of 16 residues. Looked up from germline, CDR1 is DFQATT and CDR2 is SNEGSKA (reference sequence). CDR3: CSARLGSREGLYDQYF. The CDR3 region has the DNA TGCAGTGCTAGATTAGGATCCAGGGAGGGCCTCTACGACCAGTACTTC.